This entry is about one T cell receptor beta chain. This clonotype appeared many times. The antigen it binds to is not known. No much larger clone is present one base from it, and per-base qualities are unavailable. Surgical brain or tumor specimens were cryofrozen in liquid nitrogen immediately after resection, and peripheral blood cells were collected concurrently. The data derive from a study of glioma-infiltrating T cells (dated by TCRdb to 2016 to 2017). In terms of the full investigation: The low-grade gliomas were WHO grade II oligodendrogliomas or astrocytomas, while the glioblastomas were WHO grade IV tumors sampled at initial diagnosis rather than at recurrent diagnosis. To measure how far tissue and blood T-cell populations diverged, each tissue-infiltrating repertoire was compared against the peripheral blood repertoire of the same patient. Dexamethasone was administered to glioma patients for six or fewer days before surgery. TCR alpha- and beta-chain repertoires were sequenced from glioma tissue, non-neoplastic brain tissue and matched peripheral blood mononuclear cells. Three low-grade glioma patients, several primary glioblastoma patients, and three non-glioma patients who contributed non-neoplastic brain tissue made up the paired cohort. Sequencing coverage of roughly 4- to 11-fold of about 950,000 peripheral T cells was targeted for blood libraries.

Results and caveats for the whole study, not just this receptor: VJ-independent divergence between tissue and blood was lower than expected in non-neoplastic patients but higher than expected in all gliomas, particularly low-grade gliomas. Very few CDR3 sequences were found to be shared between tissue and blood, and this scarcity was attributed to high CDR3 diversity and limited sampling. Patients with low tissue-blood divergence were marked by a signature set of shared blood CDR3 motifs, and that set was depleted in highly divergent patients. Group comparisons were based on small numbers of patients: three non-neoplastic, three low-grade glioma and several glioblastoma patients.

The iRepertoire nested amplicon-rescue multiplex PCR (arm-PCR) platform was used to amplify TCR alpha and beta CDR3 regions from RNA. The input for one-step reverse transcription and amplification was roughly 85-400 ng of tissue mRNA or PBMC total RNA. Following bead purification, Illumina adapters were added by a secondary multiplex PCR, and the libraries were gel-purified between 200 and 400 bp. Libraries carried internal 6-nucleotide barcodes used for demultiplexing. The libraries were sequenced on an Illumina MiSeq using 2x220 or 2x250 nucleotide paired-end reads. As for how the authors treated the data: Paired reads were merged using FLASH 1.2.11 and aligned with BWA-MEM to the GRCh37 human genome, and TRA and TRB reads were then extracted. For V and J assignment, an IMGT-derived reference of cassette sequences and CDR3 motifs that included pseudogenes was used. Reads were translated in three frames, and productive CDR3s were defined by a C…FGXG motif without stop codons. Clonotypes were defined as unique combinations of V-J cassette pair and CDR3 amino acid sequence. Reads were filtered by Hamming distance, thresholded by each sample's sequence error rate in mapped regions. The public reads were reprocessed in TCRdb via fastp at Q25 and MiXCR, keeping in-frame beta chains. Each CDR3 protein appears once, grouped with its most common genes and DNA. These V and J calls originate from TCRdb's pipeline instead of the authors' own analysis. The sample table shows 300,000 to 450,000 distinct CDR3 sequences, and roughly two fifths are seen once. About 12% of the sample belongs to the ten largest clones.

Source material: glioma tissue, nonneoplastic brain tissue, or PBMCs (not recorded which). The receptor comes from a human donor with low-grade glioma or glioblastoma, undergoing nonglioma brain surgery, or in good health (not recorded which).

The CDR3 protein sequence reads: CASRGQGYGYTF. The nucleotides read TGTGCCAGCAGGGGACAGGGGTATGGCTACACCTTC. Here the chain combines TRBV6-1 and TRBJ1-2; the central 10 bases match TRBD1. The CDR3 numbers 12 residues from cysteine through phenylalanine. Only CDR3 DNA is held: 36 bases, read in frame from base 1. Ends trimmed: V by 6 bases, J by 5 bases; bases unmatched to a gene: 0. The germline V gene encodes CDR1 MNHNS and CDR2 SASEGT.